This TCR beta chain came from a study of blood T cell repertoires in COVID-19. For the study at large: Material from acute and convalescent COVID-19 was sourced from the United States, Italy and Spain. T cells, B-cell-depleted T cells, or PBMCs provided the cDNA or gDNA that served as material.

Germline trimming cut 3 bases from V and 5 bases from J; bases unmatched to any gene: 5. Germline CDR1 reads SGHRS; CDR2 reads YFSETQ. The CDR3 is 15 residues long. As processed by the authors: Cell counts per sample came from amplifying reference gene primers. Produced via immunoSEQ multiplex PCR; TCRdb's table is partial and in-frame only. V, J and clone size are those of that table, while D and trimming were read from the DNA. The profile shows about 170,000 clones, under 95% of them singletons. Sequencing was performed on peripheral blood. The origin of this receptor is a man in his late teens or twenties with COVID-19, enrolled during active disease. J is TRBJ2-1 and V is TRBV5-1, with 10 bases lining up with TRBD1. The CDR3 here is CASSSGDRGNNEQFF. The CDR3, as DNA: TGCGCCAGCAGCTCGGGGGACAGGGGCAACAATGAGCAGTTCTTC.